This entry concerns a single T cell receptor (beta chain). This clone has a single count. Its antigen is currently not known. There are no base qualities to consult, and no much larger clone falls within one base. The data belong to a study of shared clonotypes between healthy human individuals (dated by TCRdb to 2020 to 2021). Broadly, across the study: The cohort comprised two women and three men aged 18 to 49 years. Leukapheresis yielded between about 0.85 and 9 billion PBMCs per donor. Blood TCR repertoires of roughly five healthy adults were deeply sequenced to estimate repertoire size and the extent of clonotype sharing between individuals. For each donor, three plates each were used for CD4 naive and CD4 memory, two plates were used for CD8 naive, and one plate was used for CD8 memory. To increase sequencing depth and limit assay-specific biases, different laboratories used diverse techniques to prepare libraries and sequence TCR repertoires. The study at large found these results: Rarefaction of sorted-subset datasets indicated incomplete sequencing despite the large sequencing depth. The genetic and exposure-history diversity represented was limited by the small number of donors. Compared with non-shared clonotypes, the clonotypes found in all four sorted-subset donors had higher generation probabilities. Sampling was limited to blood, and TCR repertoires in tissue likely differ from TCR repertoires in blood. Estimated clonotype richness was generally larger for naive than for memory subsets. Sharing across a handful of donors was observed for around 5% of naive CD4, 3% to 3.5% of naive CD8, 2.3% of memory CD4, and roughly 0.4% of memory CD8 clonotypes. Pairwise subsampling led to the expectation that sequencing depth would affect the degree of clonotype sharing among donors.

At the junction V is shortened by 2 bases and J by 5 bases, with 15 bases in between. Taken from cysteine to phenylalanine, the CDR3 has 16 residues. CDR3 DNA only is kept here, 48 bases in frame from base 1. From the germline V gene (reference sequence), CDR1 is SEHNR and CDR2 is FQNEAQ. The donors were healthy, HIV-negative adults with no recently reported acute infections or vaccinations. Every donor was a Caucasian adult living in Nashville, Tennessee, USA. Magnetic negative selection was used to enrich CD4+ T cells, after which naive cells were positively selected on CD45RA and the negative fraction became the memory subset. Blood was collected by leukapheresis, and PBMCs were isolated by Ficoll-Histopaque density gradient centrifugation and then cryopreserved in liquid nitrogen vapor phase. Purity and quantity of every magnetically sorted T cell population were checked by analytical flow cytometry. Genomic DNA was isolated from every sorted fraction and measured by UV absorbance on a Nanodrop 2000c.

Using the deep immunoSEQ assay, TCR CDR3 regions were amplified from genomic DNA by multiplex PCR. Extracted genomic DNA from each cell subset was distributed evenly across all wells of several immunoSEQ 96-well plates, and each plate was treated as a replicate. For sorted subsets, about 200 ng genomic DNA, equal to 25,000 to 35,000 T cell genomes, was loaded into each replicate PCR. Purified libraries were measured with a Qubit 3.0 fluorometer, size-checked on a Bioanalyzer 2100, and measured again with the KAPA Library Quantification kit. Every immunoSEQ 96-well plate was sequenced on a separate single-read 150-cycle Illumina NextSeq 550 flow cell. The study's own analysis went as follows. Because only junctional sequences without quality scores were contained in the immunoSEQ output, filtering matching that applied to full-length reads could not be performed. To assign V/J genes and CDR3, sequences were annotated using PyIR, a Python wrapper for IgBLAST v1.9, with IMGT germline references. Any read was removed if the V/J assignment was weak (E-value above 1e-6), the CDR3 was missing, or the read contained stop codons, out-of-frame junctions, or ambiguous translated residues. V3J clonotypes were defined as sequences sharing the same inferred V gene, J gene, and CDR3 amino acid sequence. The percentage overlap between two repertoires was calculated by dividing the number of shared unique clonotypes by the size of the smaller repertoire. Richness of each repertoire was evaluated using RTK rarefaction, the Chao1 estimator, and Recon v2.1 estimates of unobserved clonotypes. Generation probabilities were computed with OLGA for all TCRbeta clonotypes obtained by the gDNA method from several donors. As stored in TCRdb, this immuneACCESS dataset retains in-frame rearrangements with V and J assigned. A fraction of the clones does not appear; measured against another copy, unresolved V genes explain less than half of the discrepancy, and the remainder lacks a known reason. V and J calls and clone size come straight from that table; D and trimming were deduced from the DNA. The sample includes roughly 2.5 million clones, with 90% to 95% observed a single time. Roughly 0.13% of the sample is in the top ten clones.

Material for sequencing was naive CD4+ T cells sorted from blood. The cell subset or site tag for this specimen amounts to: CD45RA+ positively selected. The rearranged chain carries TRBV7-9 and TRBJ2-2; TRBD2 might be the D gene, on 5 matching bases. The clonotype was recovered from a man younger than 35 in good health. The sequenced DNA: TGTGCCAGCAGCTTAAATGAACTAGTGGGTACCGGGGAGCTGTTTTTT. Its protein reads: CASSLNELVGTGELFF.